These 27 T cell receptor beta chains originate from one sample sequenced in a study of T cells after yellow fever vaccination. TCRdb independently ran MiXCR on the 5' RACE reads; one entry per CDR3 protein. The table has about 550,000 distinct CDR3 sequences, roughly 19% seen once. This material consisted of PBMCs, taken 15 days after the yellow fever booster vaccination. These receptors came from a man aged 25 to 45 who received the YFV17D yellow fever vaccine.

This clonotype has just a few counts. The CDR3 DNA is TGTGCCATCAGTGATTCTGGGGAGACCCAGTACTTC. Its translation: CAISDSGETQYF. The V call is TRBV10-3, the J call TRBJ2-5; D ambiguous. Germline V gene data show CDR1 as ENHRY and CDR2 as SYGVKD. The CDR3 loop spans 12 amino acids. V lost 3 bases and J 5 bases, leaving 7 bases between the germline ends.

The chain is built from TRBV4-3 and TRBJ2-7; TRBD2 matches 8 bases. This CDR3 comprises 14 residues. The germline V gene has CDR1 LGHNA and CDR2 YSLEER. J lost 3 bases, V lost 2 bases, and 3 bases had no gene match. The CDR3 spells CASSQTSGIYEQYF. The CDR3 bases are TGCGCCAGCAGCCAAACTAGCGGCATCTACGAGCAGTACTTC.

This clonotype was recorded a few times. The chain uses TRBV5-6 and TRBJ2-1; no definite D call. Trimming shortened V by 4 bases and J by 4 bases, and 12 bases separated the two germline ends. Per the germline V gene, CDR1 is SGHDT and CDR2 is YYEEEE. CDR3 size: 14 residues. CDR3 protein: CASSLGWAYNEQFF. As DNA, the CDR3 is TGTGCCAGCAGCCTCGGGTGGGCATACAATGAGCAGTTCTTC.

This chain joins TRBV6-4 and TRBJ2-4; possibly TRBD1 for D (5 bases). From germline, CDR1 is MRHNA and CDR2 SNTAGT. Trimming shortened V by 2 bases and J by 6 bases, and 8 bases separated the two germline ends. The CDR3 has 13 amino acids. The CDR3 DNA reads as TGTGCCAGCAGTGACAGGGGCGGAAACATTCAGTACTTC. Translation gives CASSDRGGNIQYF.

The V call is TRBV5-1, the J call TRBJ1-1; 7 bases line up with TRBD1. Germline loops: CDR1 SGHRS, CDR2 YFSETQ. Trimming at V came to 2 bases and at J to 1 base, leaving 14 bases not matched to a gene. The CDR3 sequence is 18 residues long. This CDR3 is CASSFPEGGLGGNTEAFF. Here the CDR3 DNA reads TGCGCCAGCAGCTTTCCTGAAGGGGGCTTGGGCGGGAACACTGAAGCTTTCTTT.

CDR3 sequence reads: CASSLDGSGRGYNEQFF. The DNA of the CDR3 is TGTGCCAGCAGCTTAGATGGTAGCGGGAGGGGCTACAATGAGCAGTTCTTC. V and J are TRBV11-3 and TRBJ2-1; 11 bases align to TRBD2. CDR1 SGHNT and CDR2 YENEEA come from the germline V gene. The CDR3 extends over 17 amino acids. The V segment lost 0 bases and the J segment 3 bases; nucleotides outside the gene matches: 4.

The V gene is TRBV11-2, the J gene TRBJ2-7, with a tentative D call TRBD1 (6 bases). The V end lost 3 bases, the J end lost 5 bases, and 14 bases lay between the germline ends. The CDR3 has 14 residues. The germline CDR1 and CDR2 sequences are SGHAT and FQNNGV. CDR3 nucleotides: TGTGCCAGCAGCTTCCCCACAGGGTACCACGAGCAGTACTTC. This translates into CASSFPTGYHEQYF.

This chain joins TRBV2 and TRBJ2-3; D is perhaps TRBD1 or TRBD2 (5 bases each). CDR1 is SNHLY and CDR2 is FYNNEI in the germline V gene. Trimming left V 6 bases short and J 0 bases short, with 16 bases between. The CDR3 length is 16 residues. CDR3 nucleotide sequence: TGTGCCAGCAGACACCCCCGGGACCGGAGCACAGATACGCAGTATTTT. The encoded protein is CASRHPRDRSTDTQYF.

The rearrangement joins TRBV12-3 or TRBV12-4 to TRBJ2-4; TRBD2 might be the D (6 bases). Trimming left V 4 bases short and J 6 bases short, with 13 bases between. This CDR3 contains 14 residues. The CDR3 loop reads CASSSPGLVNIQYF. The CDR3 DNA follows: TGTGCCAGCAGTTCTCCGGGACTGGTAAACATTCAGTACTTC.

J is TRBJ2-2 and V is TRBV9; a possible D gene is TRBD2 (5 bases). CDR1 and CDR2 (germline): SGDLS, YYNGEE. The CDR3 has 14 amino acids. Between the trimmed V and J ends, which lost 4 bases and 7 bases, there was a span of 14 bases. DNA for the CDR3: TGTGCCAGCAGCAGAGAGGGCTTCAACGGGGAGCTGTTTTTT. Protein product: CASSREGFNGELFF.

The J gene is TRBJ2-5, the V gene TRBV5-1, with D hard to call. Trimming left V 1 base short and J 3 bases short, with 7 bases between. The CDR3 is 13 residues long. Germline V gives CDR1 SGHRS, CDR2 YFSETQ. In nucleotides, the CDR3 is TGCGCCAGCAGCTTGAGGGTAGAAGAGACCCAGTACTTC. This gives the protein CASSLRVEETQYF.

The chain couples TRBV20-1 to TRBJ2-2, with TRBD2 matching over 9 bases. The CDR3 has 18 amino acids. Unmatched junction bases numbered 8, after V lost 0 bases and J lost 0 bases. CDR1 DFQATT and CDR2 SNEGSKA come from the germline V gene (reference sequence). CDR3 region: CSARDLVLAGPNTGELFF. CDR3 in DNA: TGCAGTGCTAGAGATCTGGTTCTAGCGGGACCGAACACCGGGGAGCTGTTTTTT.

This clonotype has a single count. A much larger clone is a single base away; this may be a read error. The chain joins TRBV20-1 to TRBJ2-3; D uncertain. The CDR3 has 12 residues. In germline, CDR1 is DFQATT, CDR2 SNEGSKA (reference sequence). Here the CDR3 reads CRARTSTDTQYF. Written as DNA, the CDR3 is TGCAGAGCTAGAACCAGCACAGATACGCAGTATTTT.

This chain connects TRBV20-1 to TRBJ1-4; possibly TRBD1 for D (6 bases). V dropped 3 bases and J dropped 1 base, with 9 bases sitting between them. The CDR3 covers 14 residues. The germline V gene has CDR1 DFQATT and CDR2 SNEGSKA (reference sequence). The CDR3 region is CSARAGVTNEKLFF. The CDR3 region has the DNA TGCAGTGCTAGGGCAGGGGTAACTAATGAAAAACTGTTTTTT.

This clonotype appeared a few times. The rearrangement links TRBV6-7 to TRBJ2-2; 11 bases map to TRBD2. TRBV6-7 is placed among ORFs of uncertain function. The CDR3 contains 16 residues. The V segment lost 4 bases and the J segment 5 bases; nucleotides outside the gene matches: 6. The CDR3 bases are TGTGCCAGCAGTTCCATTAGCGGGAGGGGAACCGGGGAGCTGTTTTTT. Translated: CASSSISGRGTGELFF.

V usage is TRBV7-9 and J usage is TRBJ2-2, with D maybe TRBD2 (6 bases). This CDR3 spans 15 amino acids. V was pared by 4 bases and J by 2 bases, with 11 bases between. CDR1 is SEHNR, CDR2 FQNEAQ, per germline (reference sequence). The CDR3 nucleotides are TGTGCCAGCAGCTCCCCGACTAGTAACACCGGGGAGCTGTTTTTT. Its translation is CASSSPTSNTGELFF.

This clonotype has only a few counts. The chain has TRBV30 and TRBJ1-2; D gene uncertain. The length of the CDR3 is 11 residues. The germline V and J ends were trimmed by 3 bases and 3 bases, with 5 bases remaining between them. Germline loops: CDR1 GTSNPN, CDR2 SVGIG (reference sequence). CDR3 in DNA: TGTGCCTGGAGCGCACACTATGGCTACACCTTC. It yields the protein CAWSAHYGYTF.

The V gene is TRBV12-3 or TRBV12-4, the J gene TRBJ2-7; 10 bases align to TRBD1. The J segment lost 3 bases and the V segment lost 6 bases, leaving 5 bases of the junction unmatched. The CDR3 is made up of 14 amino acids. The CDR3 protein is CASSRTGGLYEQYF. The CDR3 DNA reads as TGTGCCAGCAGCAGGACAGGGGGACTCTACGAGCAGTACTTC.

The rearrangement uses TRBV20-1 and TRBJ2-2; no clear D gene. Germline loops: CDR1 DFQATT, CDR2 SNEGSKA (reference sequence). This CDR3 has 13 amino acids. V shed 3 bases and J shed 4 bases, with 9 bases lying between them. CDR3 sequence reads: CSARDVITGELFF. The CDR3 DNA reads TGCAGTGCTAGGGACGTGATCACCGGGGAGCTGTTTTTT.

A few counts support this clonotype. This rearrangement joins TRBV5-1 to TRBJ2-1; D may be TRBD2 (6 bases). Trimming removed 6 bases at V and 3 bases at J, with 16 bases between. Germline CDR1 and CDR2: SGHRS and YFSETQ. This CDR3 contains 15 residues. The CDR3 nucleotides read TGCGCCAGCACCCCGAGTGGGGGGTACTACAATGAGCAGTTCTTC. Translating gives CASTPSGGYYNEQFF.

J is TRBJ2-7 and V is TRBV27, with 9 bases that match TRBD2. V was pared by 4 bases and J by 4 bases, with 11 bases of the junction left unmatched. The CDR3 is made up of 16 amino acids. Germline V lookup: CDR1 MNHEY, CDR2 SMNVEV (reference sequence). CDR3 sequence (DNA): TGTGCCAGCAGTTCCCGTGGGGCGGGAGGGCCGTACGAGCAGTACTTC. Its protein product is CASSSRGAGGPYEQYF.

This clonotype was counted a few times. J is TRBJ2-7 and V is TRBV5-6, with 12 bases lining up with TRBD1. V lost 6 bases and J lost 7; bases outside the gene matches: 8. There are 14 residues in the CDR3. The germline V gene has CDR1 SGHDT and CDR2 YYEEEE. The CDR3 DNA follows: TGTGCCAGCAACTGGGACAGGGGGCGACGGGAGCAGTACTTC. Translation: CASNWDRGRREQYF.

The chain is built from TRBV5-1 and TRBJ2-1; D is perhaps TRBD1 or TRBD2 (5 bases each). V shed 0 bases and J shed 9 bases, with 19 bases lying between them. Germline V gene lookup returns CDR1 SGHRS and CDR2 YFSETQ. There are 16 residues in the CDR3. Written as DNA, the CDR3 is TGCGCCAGCAGCTTGGGGTCTGGGGGTGTACCTATTGAGCAGTTCTTC. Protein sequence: CASSLGSGGVPIEQFF.

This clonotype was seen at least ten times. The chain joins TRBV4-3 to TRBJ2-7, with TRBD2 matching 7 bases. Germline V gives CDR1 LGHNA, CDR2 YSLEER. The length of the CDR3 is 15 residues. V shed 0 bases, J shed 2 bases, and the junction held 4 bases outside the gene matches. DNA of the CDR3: TGCGCCAGCAGCCAAGAACTAGCGCCAGCCTACGAGCAGTACTTC. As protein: CASSQELAPAYEQYF.

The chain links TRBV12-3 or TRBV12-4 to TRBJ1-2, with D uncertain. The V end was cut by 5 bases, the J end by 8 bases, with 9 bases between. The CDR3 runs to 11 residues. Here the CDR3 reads CASSKDEGYTF. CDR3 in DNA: TGTGCCAGCAGTAAAGACGAGGGCTACACCTTC.

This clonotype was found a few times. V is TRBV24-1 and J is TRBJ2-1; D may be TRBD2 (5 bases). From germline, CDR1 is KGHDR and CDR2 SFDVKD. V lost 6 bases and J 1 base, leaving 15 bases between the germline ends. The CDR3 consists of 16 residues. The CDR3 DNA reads TGTGCCACCAGTCACTCTGGGCGAGGGTCCTACAATGAGCAGTTCTTC. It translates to CATSHSGRGSYNEQFF.

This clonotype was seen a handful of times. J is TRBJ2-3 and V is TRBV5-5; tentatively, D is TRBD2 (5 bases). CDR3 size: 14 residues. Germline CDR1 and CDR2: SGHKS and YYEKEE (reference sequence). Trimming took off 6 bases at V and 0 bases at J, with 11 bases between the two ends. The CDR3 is CASNKRQSTDTQYF. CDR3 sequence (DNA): TGTGCCAGCAATAAGCGGCAAAGCACAGATACGCAGTATTTT.